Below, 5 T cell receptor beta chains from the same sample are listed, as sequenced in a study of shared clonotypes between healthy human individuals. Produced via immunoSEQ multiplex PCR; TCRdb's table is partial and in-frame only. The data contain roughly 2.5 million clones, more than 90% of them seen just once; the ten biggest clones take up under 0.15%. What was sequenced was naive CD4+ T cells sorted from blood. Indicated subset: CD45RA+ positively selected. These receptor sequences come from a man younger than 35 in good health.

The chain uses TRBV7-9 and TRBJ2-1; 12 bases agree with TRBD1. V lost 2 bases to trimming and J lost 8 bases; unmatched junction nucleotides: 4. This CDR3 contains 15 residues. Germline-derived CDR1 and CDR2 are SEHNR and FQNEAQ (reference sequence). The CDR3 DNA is TGTGCCAGCAGCTTATCCGGGACAGGGGGCTATGAGCAGTTCTTC. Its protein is CASSLSGTGGYEQFF.

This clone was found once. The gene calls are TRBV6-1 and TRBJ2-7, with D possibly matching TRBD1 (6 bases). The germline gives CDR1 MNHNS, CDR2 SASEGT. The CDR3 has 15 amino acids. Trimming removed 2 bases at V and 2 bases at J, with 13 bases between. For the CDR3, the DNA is TGTGCCAGCAGTGAAAGAGGGGGTTCAACCTACGAGCAGTACTTC. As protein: CASSERGGSTYEQYF.

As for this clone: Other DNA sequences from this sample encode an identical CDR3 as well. The CDR3 DNA reads TGTGCCTGGAGTGTGGGTAGCACAGATACGCAGTATTTT. Protein: CAWSVGSTDTQYF. The chain is built from TRBV30 and TRBJ2-3; D call uncertain. This CDR3 comprises 13 residues. Germline CDR1 and CDR2: GTSNPN and SVGIG (reference sequence). Between the trimmed V and J ends, which lost 0 bases and 0 bases, there was a span of 4 bases.

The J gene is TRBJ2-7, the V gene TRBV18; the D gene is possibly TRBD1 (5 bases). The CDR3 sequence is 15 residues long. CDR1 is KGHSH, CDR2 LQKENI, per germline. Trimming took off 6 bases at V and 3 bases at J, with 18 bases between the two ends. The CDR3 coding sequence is TGTGCCAGCTCCTACCTGGACATCCACGGCTACGAGCAGTACTTC. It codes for CASSYLDIHGYEQYF.

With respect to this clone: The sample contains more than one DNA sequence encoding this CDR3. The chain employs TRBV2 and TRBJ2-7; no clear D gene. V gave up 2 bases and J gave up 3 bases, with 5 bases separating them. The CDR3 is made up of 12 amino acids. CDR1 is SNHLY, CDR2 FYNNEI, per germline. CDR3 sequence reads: CASSENSYEQYF. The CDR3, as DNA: TGTGCCAGCAGTGAAAATAGCTACGAGCAGTACTTC.